What follows are 23 T cell receptor beta chains derived from one specimen sequenced in a study of T-cell memory formation after mild COVID-19. TCRdb reprocessed the 5' RACE reads via MiXCR and lists one record per CDR3 protein. This sample carries about 90,000 distinct CDR3 sequences, around an eighth of them seen once, and the ten largest clones take roughly a quarter. The specimen sequenced was PBMCs or a T cell subset sorted from them (not recorded which). The receptors derive from an adult woman who had mild COVID-19 (a few samples of this study predate the infection). Cell type and time point are not known.

The rearrangement joins TRBV7-9 to TRBJ2-1; D might be TRBD1 (5 bases). Germline V lookup: CDR1 SEHNR, CDR2 FQNEAQ (reference sequence). CDR3 length: 17 amino acids. Trimming took off 5 bases at V and 0 bases at J, with 17 bases between the two ends. The CDR3 coding sequence is TGTGCCAGCAGCGCAGGAACAGGCCCAGGCTCCTACAATGAGCAGTTCTTC. This translates into CASSAGTGPGSYNEQFF.

The chain recombines TRBV12-3 or TRBV12-4 with TRBJ1-6; D might be TRBD1 (5 bases). The CDR3 covers 15 residues. Trimming left V 7 bases short and J 7 bases short, with 17 bases between. Here the CDR3 reads CASISVGTANSPLHF. DNA of the CDR3: TGTGCCAGCATATCCGTTGGGACGGCGAATTCACCCCTCCACTTT.

The V gene is TRBV7-9, the J gene TRBJ1-1; the D gene is possibly TRBD1 (5 bases). CDR1 is SEHNR, CDR2 FQNEAQ, per germline (reference sequence). V lost 7 bases and J 6 bases, leaving 18 bases between the germline ends. The CDR3 is 14 residues long. The CDR3 is CASIPGGRGAEAFF. The CDR3 DNA sequence: TGTGCCAGCATCCCCGGGGGTCGCGGGGCTGAAGCTTTCTTT.

In this sample, this clonotype turned up a few times. J is TRBJ2-3 and V is TRBV4-1; TRBD1 or TRBD2 may be the D gene (5 bases each). The germline V gene encodes CDR1 MGHRA and CDR2 YSYEKL. V was pared by 1 base and J by 1 base, with 12 bases between. The CDR3 has 16 amino acids. In DNA, the CDR3 is TGCGCCAGCAGCCAAGTGTGGTCGGGGCGCACAGATACGCAGTATTTT. Its protein product is CASSQVWSGRTDTQYF.

This clonotype was counted many times. The chain joins TRBV7-6 to TRBJ2-1, with TRBD2 identical over 11 bases. With V trimmed by 0 bases and J by 4 bases, 2 bases remained unmatched. Per germline, CDR1 SGHVS and CDR2 FNYEAQ. The CDR3 length is 16 residues. This CDR3 is CASSLALAGGYNEQFF. CDR3 in DNA: TGTGCCAGCAGCTTAGCGTTAGCGGGAGGGTACAATGAGCAGTTCTTC.

The chain joins TRBV9 to TRBJ2-3, with D perhaps TRBD2 (6 bases). The CDR3 length is 13 residues. Trimming left V 3 bases short and J 6 bases short, with 11 bases between. Germline loops: CDR1 SGDLS, CDR2 YYNGEE. Here the CDR3 reads CASSAGGSDTQYF. The CDR3 bases are TGTGCCAGCAGCGCCGGGGGATCGGATACGCAGTATTTT.

This chain links TRBV28 with TRBJ2-1; TRBD1 matches at 7 bases. This CDR3 has 14 residues. Germline trimming cut 8 bases from V and 8 bases from J; bases unmatched to any gene: 12. Germline V gene lookup returns CDR1 MDHEN and CDR2 SYDVKM. The CDR3: CASRTGVDSDEQFF. The CDR3 nucleotides are TGTGCCAGCCGTACAGGGGTCGATAGCGATGAGCAGTTCTTC.

The chain carries TRBV5-1 and TRBJ2-1; 11 nucleotides match TRBD2. V was clipped by 4 bases and J by 7 bases; unmatched bases: 10. Germline assignment: CDR1 SGHRS and CDR2 YFSETQ. There are 16 residues in the CDR3. The CDR3 sequence: CASSVPLAGVRNEQFF. CDR3 nucleotides: TGCGCCAGCAGCGTCCCACTAGCGGGAGTAAGGAATGAGCAGTTCTTC.

This clonotype is deemed medium-sized (0.01 to 0.1%). Here the CDR3 DNA reads TGTGCCAGCACCCAGACGGGAGGGCCTGTCGATGGGCAGTTCTTC. Translation: CASTQTGGPVDGQFF. This chain joins TRBV7-9 and TRBJ2-1, with TRBD2 matching over 8 bases. Germline V CDR1 and CDR2: SEHNR, FQNEAQ (reference sequence). The CDR3 covers 15 residues. V was pared by 7 bases and J by 12 bases, with 17 bases of the junction left unmatched.

This clonotype has more than one count but fewer than ten. The chain recombines TRBV7-8 with TRBJ2-1; a possible D gene is TRBD2 (6 bases). The CDR3 runs to 14 residues. Trimming left V 5 bases short and J 3 bases short, with 11 bases between. Germline CDR1 SGHVS, CDR2 FQNEAQ. The CDR3, as DNA: TGTGCCAGCAGCCAGGGACTGAACTACAATGAGCAGTTCTTC. Translated, it gives CASSQGLNYNEQFF.

The genes are TRBV27 and TRBJ2-3, with 11 bases identical to TRBD2. V lost 4 bases to trimming and J lost 4 bases; unmatched junction nucleotides: 4. The CDR3 totals 15 residues. Germline CDR1 is MNHEY and CDR2 is SMNVEV (reference sequence). The CDR3 here is CASSSLAGVPDTQYF. For the CDR3, the DNA is TGTGCCAGCAGTTCACTAGCGGGAGTTCCAGATACGCAGTATTTT.

There are a few counts of this clonotype. This chain uses TRBV12-3 or TRBV12-4 with TRBJ2-3, with TRBD1 as a possible D gene (5 bases). This CDR3 region has 14 residues. V was trimmed by 0 bases and J by 7 bases, leaving 11 bases between them. CDR3 sequence: CASSLALPGNTQYF. Here the CDR3 DNA reads TGTGCCAGCAGTTTAGCCCTTCCAGGGAATACGCAGTATTTT.

This clonotype was counted only a few times. The chain uses TRBV29-1 and TRBJ2-7; unclear D gene. Germline V gene data show CDR1 as SQVTM and CDR2 as ANQGSEA. The CDR3 runs 11 residues. The germline V and J ends were trimmed by 3 bases and 5 bases, with 8 bases remaining between them. CDR3 sequence (DNA): TGCAGCGTTGATTCCAGAAACGAGCAGTACTTC. This translates into CSVDSRNEQYF.

This clonotype appeared a few times. The V gene is TRBV29-1, the J gene TRBJ1-1; D might be TRBD1 (5 bases). V was clipped by 1 base and J by 0 bases, with 9 bases between them. There are 14 residues in the CDR3. From germline, CDR1 is SQVTM and CDR2 ANQGSEA. CDR3 nucleotide sequence: TGCAGCGTTGAAGCCACGGGACTGAACACTGAAGCTTTCTTT. Translating gives CSVEATGLNTEAFF.

The V call is TRBV7-2, the J call TRBJ2-7; D possibly uses TRBD1 or TRBD2 (5 bases each). Germline-derived CDR1 and CDR2 are SGHTA and FQGNSA. The V gene lost 6 bases and the J gene lost 2 bases, with 14 bases spanning the gap. This CDR3 has 14 amino acids. This chain's CDR3 is CASSPSGTPYEQYF. The CDR3 DNA reads TGTGCCAGCAGTCCCTCCGGGACGCCCTACGAGCAGTACTTC.

The chain is built from TRBV7-9 and TRBJ2-6; D unresolved. CDR1 and CDR2 (germline): SEHNR, FQNEAQ (reference sequence). The CDR3 loop spans 15 amino acids. Between the trimmed V and J ends, which lost 4 bases and 2 bases, there was a span of 9 bases. CDR3 protein: CASSSDAPGANVLTF. The CDR3 bases are TGTGCCAGCAGCTCCGACGCTCCTGGGGCCAACGTCCTGACTTTC.

This clonotype turned up a few times. The chain employs TRBV3-1 and TRBJ2-5; D is ambiguous. This CDR3 spans 13 amino acids. Per the germline V gene, CDR1 is LGHDT and CDR2 is YNNKEL (reference sequence). V lost 5 bases, J lost 5 bases, and 12 bases lay in between. CDR3 in amino acids: CASSGKAAETQYF. CDR3 nucleotides: TGTGCCAGCAGCGGCAAGGCCGCGGAGACCCAGTACTTC.

This clonotype was found a few times. V is TRBV7-9 and J is TRBJ2-2; no reliable D call. V was trimmed by 1 base and J by 3 bases, leaving 3 bases between them. The germline gives CDR1 SEHNR, CDR2 FQNEAQ (reference sequence). This CDR3 comprises 13 residues. For the CDR3, the DNA is TGTGCCAGCAGCTTAGTCGACACCGGGGAGCTGTTTTTT. As protein: CASSLVDTGELFF.

Ten or more counts support this clonotype. The chain uses TRBV7-3 and TRBJ2-1; 7 bases fit TRBD2. The germline CDR1 and CDR2 sequences are SGHTA and FQGTGA. This CDR3 has 16 amino acids. V lost 4 bases, J lost 4 bases, and 10 bases stayed unmatched. DNA of the CDR3: TGTGCCAGCAGCTCCCTCTCACTAGCGCGATACAATGAGCAGTTCTTC. This codes for CASSSLSLARYNEQFF.

This clonotype has a handful of counts. The chain is built from TRBV2 and TRBJ2-3, with TRBD2 matching 8 bases. This CDR3 spans 15 amino acids. Germline lookup yields CDR1 SNHLY and CDR2 FYNNEI. With 2 bases clipped from V and 4 bases from J, the junction kept 5 bases outside the gene matches. The CDR3 is CASSERTSNADTQYF. As DNA, the CDR3 is TGTGCCAGCAGTGAAAGGACTAGCAACGCAGATACGCAGTATTTT.

The chain recombines TRBV9 with TRBJ1-1, with 9 bases that match TRBD1. Germline values: CDR1 SGDLS, CDR2 YYNGEE. This CDR3 contains 14 residues. Germline trimming cut 4 bases from V and 7 bases from J; bases unmatched to any gene: 8. The CDR3 region has the DNA TGTGCCAGCAGCCCTTACAACAGGGGGCTTGAAGCTTTCTTT. This encodes CASSPYNRGLEAFF. Together with reference TRBV9 and TRBJ1-1, the CDR3 gives the full variable domain: DSGVTQTPKHLITATGQRVTLRCSPRSGDLSVYWYQQSLDQGLQFLIQYYNGEERAKGNILERFSAQQFPDLHSELNLSSLELGDSALYFCASSPYNRGLEAFFGQGTRLTVV.

This chain uses TRBV25-1 with TRBJ2-7; 11 bases are a match to TRBD1. CDR1 is MGHDK and CDR2 is SYGVNS in the germline V gene. The CDR3 consists of 15 residues. Trimming at V came to 2 bases and at J to 3 bases, leaving 3 bases not matched to a gene. The CDR3 DNA sequence: TGTGCCAGCAGTGAAGGGACAGGGGGTTTCTACGAGCAGTACTTC. Residues: CASSEGTGGFYEQYF.

The V call is TRBV12-3 or TRBV12-4, the J call TRBJ2-1; TRBD1 agrees at 8 bases. The V segment lost 5 bases and the J segment 7 bases; nucleotides outside the gene matches: 4. This CDR3 has 13 residues. DNA of the CDR3: TGTGCCAGCAGTATAGGACAGGGAAATGAGCAGTTCTTC. It translates to CASSIGQGNEQFF.